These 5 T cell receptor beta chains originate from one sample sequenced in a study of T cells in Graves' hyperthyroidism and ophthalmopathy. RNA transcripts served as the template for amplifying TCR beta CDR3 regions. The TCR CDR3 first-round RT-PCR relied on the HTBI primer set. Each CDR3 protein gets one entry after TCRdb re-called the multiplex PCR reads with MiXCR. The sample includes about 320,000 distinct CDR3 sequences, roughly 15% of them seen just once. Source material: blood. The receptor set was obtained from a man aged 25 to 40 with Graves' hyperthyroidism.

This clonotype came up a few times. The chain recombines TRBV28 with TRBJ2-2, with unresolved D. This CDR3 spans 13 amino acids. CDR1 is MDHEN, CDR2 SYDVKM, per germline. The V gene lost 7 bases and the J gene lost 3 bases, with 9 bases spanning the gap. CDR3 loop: CASKVVDTGELFF. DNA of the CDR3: TGTGCCAGCAAGGTTGTGGACACCGGGGAGCTGTTTTTT.

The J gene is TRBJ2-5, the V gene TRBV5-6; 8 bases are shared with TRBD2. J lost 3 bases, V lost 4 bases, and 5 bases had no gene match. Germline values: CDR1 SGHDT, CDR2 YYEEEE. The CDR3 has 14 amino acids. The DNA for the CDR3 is TGTGCCAGCAGCGTACTAGCGGCCAAAGAGACCCAGTACTTC. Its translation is CASSVLAAKETQYF.

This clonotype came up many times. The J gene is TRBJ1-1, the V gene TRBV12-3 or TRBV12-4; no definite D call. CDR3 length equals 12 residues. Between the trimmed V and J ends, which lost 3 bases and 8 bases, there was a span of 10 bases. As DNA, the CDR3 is TGTGCCAGCAGTTTGGGCCCCCTGGAAGCTTTCTTT. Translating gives CASSLGPLEAFF.

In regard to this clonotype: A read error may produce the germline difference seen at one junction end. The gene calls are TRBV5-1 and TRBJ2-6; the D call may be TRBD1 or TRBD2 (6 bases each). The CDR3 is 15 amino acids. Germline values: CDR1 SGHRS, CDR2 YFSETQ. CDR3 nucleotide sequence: TGCGCCAGCAGCTTGGGGGGCACGGGGGCCAACGCCCTGACTTTC. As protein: CASSLGGTGANALTF.

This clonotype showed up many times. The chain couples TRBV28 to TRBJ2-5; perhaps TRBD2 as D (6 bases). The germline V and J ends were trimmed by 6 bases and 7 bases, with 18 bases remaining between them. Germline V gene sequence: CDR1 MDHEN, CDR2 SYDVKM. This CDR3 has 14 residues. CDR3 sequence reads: CASSITGVPVTQYF. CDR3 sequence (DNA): TGTGCCAGCAGCATAACGGGGGTCCCGGTGACCCAGTACTTC.